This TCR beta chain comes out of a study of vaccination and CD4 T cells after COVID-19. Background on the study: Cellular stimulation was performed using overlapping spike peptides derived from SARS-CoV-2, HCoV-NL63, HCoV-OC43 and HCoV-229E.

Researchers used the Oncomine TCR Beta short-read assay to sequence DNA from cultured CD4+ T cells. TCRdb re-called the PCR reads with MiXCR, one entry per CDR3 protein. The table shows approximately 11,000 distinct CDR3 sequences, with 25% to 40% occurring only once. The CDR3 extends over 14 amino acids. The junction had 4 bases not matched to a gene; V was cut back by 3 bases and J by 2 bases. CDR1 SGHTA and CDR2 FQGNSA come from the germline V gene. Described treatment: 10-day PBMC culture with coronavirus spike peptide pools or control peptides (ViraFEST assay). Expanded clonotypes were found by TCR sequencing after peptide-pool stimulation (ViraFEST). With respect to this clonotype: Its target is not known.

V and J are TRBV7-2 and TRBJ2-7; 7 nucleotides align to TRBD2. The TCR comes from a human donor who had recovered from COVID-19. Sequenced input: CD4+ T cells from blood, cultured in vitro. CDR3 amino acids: CASSLREGPYEQYF. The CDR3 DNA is TGTGCCAGCAGCTTGAGGGAGGGCCCCTACGAGCAGTACTTC.